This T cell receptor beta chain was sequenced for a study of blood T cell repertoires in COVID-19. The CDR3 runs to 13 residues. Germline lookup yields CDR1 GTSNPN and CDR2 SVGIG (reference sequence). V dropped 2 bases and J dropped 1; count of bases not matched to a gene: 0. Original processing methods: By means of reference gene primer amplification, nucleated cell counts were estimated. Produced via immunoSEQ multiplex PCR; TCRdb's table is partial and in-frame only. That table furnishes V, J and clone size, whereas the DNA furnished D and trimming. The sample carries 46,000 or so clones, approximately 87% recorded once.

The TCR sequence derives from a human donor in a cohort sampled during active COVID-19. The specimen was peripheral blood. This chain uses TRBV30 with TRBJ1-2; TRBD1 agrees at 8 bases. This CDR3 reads CAWSTGGNYGYTF. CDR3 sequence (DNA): TGTGCCTGGAGTACAGGGGGTAACTATGGCTACACCTTC.